A selection of T cell receptor beta chains follows, all from one sample in a study of blood T cell repertoires in COVID-19. Here immunoSEQ multiplex PCR was the method, and the copy in TCRdb shows in-frame clones only, minus some. This table holds fewer than 200,000 clones, approximately 86% found once. Sequenced sample: peripheral blood. The origin of the receptors is a man aged 50-59 years with active or convalescent COVID-19. Both conserved end residues are part of each CDR3. Each record gives: clone size, J gene, D gene, V gene, CDR3 protein, CDR3 DNA. D genes are given only for firm matches. Where a row states a size, it is once, few, many or the class of an expanded clone; other rows omit it.

abundance: .
j_gene: TRBJ2-1
d_gene: .
v_gene: TRBV27
CDR3aa: CASSLWLAGPYNEQFF
CDR3nt: TGTGCCAGCAGTTTATGGCTAGCTGGGCCCTACAATGAGCAGTTCTTC

abundance: .
j_gene: TRBJ1-1
d_gene: TRBD1
v_gene: TRBV11-3
CDR3aa: CASSLGGMNTEAFF
CDR3nt: TGTGCCAGCAGCCTAGGGGGCATGAACACTGAAGCTTTCTTT

abundance: .
j_gene: TRBJ1-5
d_gene: TRBD1
v_gene: TRBV28
CDR3aa: CASSGPGQGGQPQHF
CDR3nt: TGTGCCAGCAGCGGGCCGGGACAGGGGGGTCAGCCCCAGCATTTT

abundance: .
j_gene: TRBJ2-3
d_gene: .
v_gene: TRBV5-1
CDR3aa: CATTGELGPTDTQYF
CDR3nt: TGCGCCACCACGGGGGAGCTGGGTCCCACAGATACGCAGTATTTT

abundance: .
j_gene: TRBJ1-5
d_gene: .
v_gene: TRBV19
CDR3aa: CASTVGTDSNQPQHF
CDR3nt: TGTGCCAGTACCGTAGGTACAGATAGCAATCAGCCCCAGCATTTT

abundance: .
j_gene: TRBJ1-2
d_gene: .
v_gene: TRBV7-2
CDR3aa: CASSPGQPSHGYTF
CDR3nt: TGTGCCAGCAGCCCCGGACAGCCCTCCCATGGCTACACCTTC

abundance: .
j_gene: TRBJ2-7
d_gene: .
v_gene: TRBV2
CDR3aa: CASSDRRADEQYF
CDR3nt: TGTGCCAGCAGTGATCGGCGGGCCGACGAGCAGTACTTC

abundance: .
j_gene: TRBJ1-5
d_gene: .
v_gene: TRBV10-1
CDR3aa: CASSERGQPQHF
CDR3nt: TGCGCCAGCAGTGAGCGCGGGCAGCCCCAGCATTTT

abundance: .
j_gene: TRBJ2-2
d_gene: TRBD1
v_gene: TRBV7-9
CDR3aa: CATDRGNTGELFF
CDR3nt: TGTGCCACGGACAGGGGAAACACCGGGGAGCTGTTTTTT

abundance: .
j_gene: TRBJ1-1
d_gene: .
v_gene: TRBV12-3/TRBV12-4
CDR3aa: CASSFRRVGEAFF
CDR3nt: TGTGCCAGCAGTTTTCGCAGGGTGGGTGAAGCTTTCTTT

abundance: .
j_gene: TRBJ2-3
d_gene: .
v_gene: TRBV6-2/TRBV6-3
CDR3aa: CASSLSTDTQYF
CDR3nt: TGTGCCAGCAGTTTATCCACAGATACGCAGTATTTT

abundance: .
j_gene: TRBJ1-2
d_gene: TRBD1
v_gene: TRBV28
CDR3aa: CATIPDRVRGYTF
CDR3nt: TGTGCCACAATCCCCGACAGGGTACGTGGCTACACCTTC

abundance: .
j_gene: TRBJ1-2
d_gene: .
v_gene: TRBV5-6
CDR3aa: CASSLTGLWGYTF
CDR3nt: TGTGCCAGCAGCCTGACAGGCCTGTGGGGCTACACCTTC

abundance: .
j_gene: TRBJ2-7
d_gene: TRBD1
v_gene: TRBV2
CDR3aa: CASSMGQGHF
CDR3nt: TGTGCCAGCAGCATGGGACAGGGGCACTTC

abundance: .
j_gene: TRBJ2-1
d_gene: TRBD2
v_gene: TRBV30
CDR3aa: CAWSLASGRGWQFF
CDR3nt: TGTGCCTGGAGTTTGGCTAGCGGCCGGGGATGGCAGTTCTTC

abundance: .
j_gene: TRBJ1-2
d_gene: .
v_gene: TRBV9
CDR3aa: CASTSELVVDGYTF
CDR3nt: TGTGCCAGCACCTCCGAGCTGGTTGTGGATGGCTACACCTTC

abundance: .
j_gene: TRBJ1-6
d_gene: .
v_gene: TRBV24-1
CDR3aa: CATSDLGAASSYNSPLHF
CDR3nt: TGTGCCACCAGTGATTTGGGGGCGGCTAGCTCCTATAATTCACCCCTCCACTTT

abundance: .
j_gene: TRBJ1-2
d_gene: TRBD1
v_gene: TRBV18
CDR3aa: CASSKQGTENGYTF
CDR3nt: TGTGCCAGCTCAAAGCAAGGGACAGAAAATGGCTACACCTTC

abundance: .
j_gene: TRBJ2-7
d_gene: .
v_gene: TRBV19
CDR3aa: CASSTRGRGYEQYF
CDR3nt: TGTGCCAGTAGTACCCGTGGCAGGGGCTACGAGCAGTACTTC

abundance: .
j_gene: TRBJ1-6
d_gene: .
v_gene: TRBV11-2
CDR3aa: CASSLVTGRNSPLHF
CDR3nt: TGTGCCAGCAGCTTAGTTACAGGCCGTAATTCCCCCCTCCACTTT

abundance: .
j_gene: TRBJ1-2
d_gene: .
v_gene: TRBV28
CDR3aa: CASSSTVANYGYTF
CDR3nt: TGTGCCAGCAGCTCGACAGTCGCTAACTATGGCTACACCTTC

abundance: .
j_gene: TRBJ2-1
d_gene: TRBD1
v_gene: TRBV6-2/TRBV6-3
CDR3aa: CASSPFRDRASNEQFF
CDR3nt: TGTGCCAGCAGTCCATTTCGGGACAGGGCGAGCAATGAGCAGTTCTTC

abundance: few
j_gene: TRBJ2-3
d_gene: TRBD1
v_gene: TRBV27
CDR3aa: CASSSATGGLTDTQYF
CDR3nt: TGTGCCAGCAGTTCCGCCACAGGGGGCCTTACAGATACGCAGTATTTT

abundance: .
j_gene: TRBJ1-5
d_gene: .
v_gene: TRBV19
CDR3aa: CASSRVYSNQPQHF
CDR3nt: TGTGCCAGTAGTCGGGTCTATAGCAATCAGCCCCAGCATTTT

abundance: .
j_gene: TRBJ2-3
d_gene: TRBD2
v_gene: TRBV4-1
CDR3aa: CASSHTRDYYSTDTQYF
CDR3nt: TGCGCCAGCAGCCACACTCGGGACTACTATAGCACAGATACGCAGTATTTT

abundance: .
j_gene: TRBJ1-2
d_gene: TRBD1
v_gene: TRBV6-5
CDR3aa: CASSSWTGVTNYGYTF
CDR3nt: TGTGCCAGCAGTTCGTGGACAGGAGTGACTAACTATGGCTACACCTTC

abundance: .
j_gene: TRBJ2-2
d_gene: .
v_gene: TRBV6-5
CDR3aa: CASSYLGRGNGELFF
CDR3nt: TGTGCCAGCAGTTACCTAGGACGAGGGAACGGGGAGCTGTTTTTT

abundance: .
j_gene: TRBJ1-2
d_gene: .
v_gene: TRBV2
CDR3aa: CASSRGYVYGYTF
CDR3nt: TGTGCCAGCAGTCGGGGTTACGTCTATGGCTACACCTTC

abundance: .
j_gene: TRBJ1-6
d_gene: TRBD1
v_gene: TRBV18
CDR3aa: CASSPDRASAPLHF
CDR3nt: TGTGCCAGCTCACCAGACAGGGCGTCCGCACCCCTCCACTTT

abundance: .
j_gene: TRBJ1-5
d_gene: TRBD1
v_gene: TRBV19
CDR3aa: CASNSGTGRGNQPQHF
CDR3nt: TGTGCCAGTAACTCCGGGACAGGAAGGGGCAATCAGCCCCAGCATTTT

abundance: .
j_gene: TRBJ1-5
d_gene: .
v_gene: TRBV19
CDR3aa: CASSSQGNSNQPQHF
CDR3nt: TGTGCCAGTAGCTCTCAGGGAAATAGCAATCAGCCCCAGCATTTT

abundance: .
j_gene: TRBJ2-1
d_gene: TRBD2
v_gene: TRBV7-3
CDR3aa: CASSPGTSNEQFF
CDR3nt: TGTGCCAGCAGCCCCGGGACTAGCAATGAGCAGTTCTTC

abundance: few
j_gene: TRBJ2-2
d_gene: TRBD1
v_gene: TRBV18
CDR3aa: CASSPRGTGAFGGELFF
CDR3nt: TGTGCCAGCTCACCGCGAGGGACAGGGGCATTTGGCGGGGAGCTGTTTTTT

abundance: .
j_gene: TRBJ1-1
d_gene: .
v_gene: TRBV24-1
CDR3aa: CATSDSRDTTEAFF
CDR3nt: TGTGCCACCAGTGATTCGAGAGACACCACTGAAGCTTTCTTT

abundance: .
j_gene: TRBJ1-4
d_gene: .
v_gene: TRBV6-5
CDR3aa: CASRDLGANEKLFF
CDR3nt: TGTGCCAGCAGGGATTTGGGGGCCAATGAAAAACTGTTTTTT

abundance: .
j_gene: TRBJ1-1
d_gene: .
v_gene: TRBV19
CDR3aa: CASSIARGAFF
CDR3nt: TGTGCCAGTAGTATAGCCAGAGGAGCTTTCTTT

abundance: .
j_gene: TRBJ2-1
d_gene: TRBD2
v_gene: TRBV29-1
CDR3aa: CSVATGTSGSNEQFF
CDR3nt: TGCAGCGTTGCAACCGGGACTAGCGGGAGCAATGAGCAGTTCTTC

abundance: .
j_gene: TRBJ1-5
d_gene: .
v_gene: TRBV3-1/TRBV3-2
CDR3aa: CASSQAGTPNQPQHF
CDR3nt: TGTGCCAGCAGCCAAGCCGGGACACCAAATCAGCCCCAGCATTTT

abundance: .
j_gene: TRBJ1-1
d_gene: TRBD1
v_gene: TRBV10-2
CDR3aa: CASIGQGNTEAFF
CDR3nt: TGCGCCAGCATTGGACAGGGAAACACTGAAGCTTTCTTT

abundance: .
j_gene: TRBJ1-4
d_gene: .
v_gene: TRBV2
CDR3aa: CASSRGHQEKLFF
CDR3nt: TGTGCCAGCAGTAGAGGACATCAAGAAAAACTGTTTTTT

abundance: few
j_gene: TRBJ1-5
d_gene: .
v_gene: TRBV6-5
CDR3aa: CASSTGGGNQPQHF
CDR3nt: TGTGCCAGCAGTACAGGTGGGGGCAATCAGCCCCAGCATTTT

abundance: few
j_gene: TRBJ2-5
d_gene: TRBD2
v_gene: TRBV7-2
CDR3aa: CASSYLAGGKETQYF
CDR3nt: TGTGCCAGCAGCTACCTAGCGGGGGGGAAAGAGACCCAGTACTTC

abundance: .
j_gene: TRBJ1-6
d_gene: .
v_gene: TRBV9
CDR3aa: CASSVGQSDSPLHF
CDR3nt: TGTGCCAGCAGCGTAGGACAGTCCGATTCACCCCTCCACTTT

abundance: few
j_gene: TRBJ1-1
d_gene: .
v_gene: TRBV7-9
CDR3aa: CASSLATGSAEAFF
CDR3nt: TGTGCCAGCAGCTTAGCTACAGGGTCAGCTGAAGCTTTCTTT

abundance: .
j_gene: TRBJ2-1
d_gene: TRBD2
v_gene: TRBV5-1
CDR3aa: CASSLNPGGNEQFF
CDR3nt: TGCGCCAGCAGCTTGAATCCGGGGGGCAATGAGCAGTTCTTC

abundance: .
j_gene: TRBJ2-7
d_gene: .
v_gene: TRBV9
CDR3aa: CASSVEAGTPYEQYF
CDR3nt: TGTGCCAGCAGCGTAGAGGCGGGGACGCCCTACGAGCAGTACTTC

abundance: few
j_gene: TRBJ2-4
d_gene: .
v_gene: TRBV14
CDR3aa: CASSQGHKNIQYF
CDR3nt: TGTGCCAGCAGCCAAGGACACAAAAACATTCAGTACTTC